This TCR beta chain is drawn from a study of vaccination and CD4 T cells after COVID-19. Study overall: The authors gave control cultures a CEFX pool, an HIV-1 Nef pool, or no peptide. Study outcomes and limitations: Only after vaccination were a median about 87% of convalescents' reactive clones seen.

The time point here: late sampling 161 to 241 days after vaccination in three convalescent patients. Described treatment: approximately nine-day PBMC culture with coronavirus spike peptide pools or control peptides (ViraFEST assay). In the ViraFEST assay, peptide-pool expansion preceded TCR sequencing of expanded clonotypes. In regard to this clonotype: Its target is unknown. An end of the junction does not agree with germline; a read error may underlie this.

The germline V gene encodes CDR1 SGHVS and CDR2 FNYEAQ. The CDR3 spans 15 residues. Sequenced with the Oncomine TCR Beta short-read assay was DNA taken from cultured CD4+ T cells. Genomic DNA was taken out of cultured CD4+ T cells by extraction. TCRdb ran MiXCR on the PCR reads and lists one entry per CDR3 protein. The sample contains over 20,000 distinct CDR3 sequences, 30% of which appear only once. This receptor was identified in a human donor who had recovered from COVID-19. The sequenced sample was CD4+ T cells from blood, cultured in vitro, obtained about 7 months after SARS-CoV-2 vaccination. The chain joins TRBV7-6 to TRBJ2-1; 7 bases map to TRBD1. The DNA of the CDR3 is TGTGCTAGCAGCTTCGACAGGGCTACCTACAATGAGCAGTTCTTC. Protein sequence: CASSFDRATYNEQFF.